These 4 T cell receptor beta chains were all obtained from the same sample, sequenced in a study of cytomegalovirus exposure and HLA in healthy donors. 13 Jbeta primers and 60 Vbeta primers were used for the PCR. Some clones are missing from TCRdb's copy, which holds only in-frame ones; the method was immunoSEQ multiplex PCR. The sample holds about 150,000 clones, 75% to 90% seen once. The sequenced sample was PBMCs. The receptors here all came from a male donor in good health and CMV-seronegative.

The chain couples TRBV6-1 to TRBJ1-3; D gene unclear. The germline V gene has CDR1 MNHNS and CDR2 SASEGT. The CDR3 has 14 amino acids. V gave up 6 bases and J gave up 4 bases, with 13 bases separating them. CDR3 in DNA: TGTGCCAGCAGCCGAAGATCCGGGGGAAACACCATATATTTT. It codes for CASSRRSGGNTIYF.

Turning to this clone: The identical CDR3 is also encoded by other nucleotide sequences in the sample. The gene calls are TRBV11-2 and TRBJ1-2; D might be TRBD1 (5 bases). CDR3 length: 12 amino acids. V lost 5 bases, J lost 5 bases, and 9 bases lay in between. The V gene's germline CDR1 is SGHAT and CDR2 FQNNGV. This CDR3 is CASSQEGYGYTF. DNA of the CDR3: TGTGCCAGCAGCCAGGAGGGGTATGGCTACACCTTC.

Here the CDR3 reads CASSLEGQGEAFF. CDR3 DNA: TGTGCCAGCAGCCTAGAGGGGCAGGGGGAAGCTTTCTTT. The chain carries TRBV5-4 and TRBJ1-1, with D possibly being TRBD1 (6 bases). CDR1 is SGHNT and CDR2 is YYREEE in the germline V gene (reference sequence). The length of the CDR3 is 13 residues. The V end lost 4 bases, the J end lost 8 bases, and 15 bases lay between the germline ends.

J is TRBJ1-5 and V is TRBV7-9; 7 nucleotides agree with TRBD1. V dropped 3 bases and J dropped 1; count of bases not matched to a gene: 3. The V gene's germline CDR1 is SEHNR and CDR2 FQNEAQ (reference sequence). The CDR3 is 15 residues long. CDR3 in amino acids: CASSFGTVSNQPQHF. CDR3 sequence (DNA): TGTGCCAGCAGCTTCGGGACAGTAAGCAATCAGCCCCAGCATTTT.